This entry describes one T cell receptor beta chain. The sample is drawn from a study of blood T cell repertoires in COVID-19. Turning to the study itself: Acute and convalescent COVID-19 samples came from the United States, Italy and Spain. The analysed material was cDNA or gDNA that came from T cells, B-cell-depleted T cells, or PBMCs.

Authors' methods: Reference gene primer amplification in the assay estimated nucleated cell counts. Clones were read by immunoSEQ multiplex PCR, and TCRdb kept only the in-frame ones, dropping some. The V and J calls and the clone size are those of that table, but D and trimming were determined from the DNA. The profile shows about 100,000 clones, 80% to 90% of them singletons. The germline V gene encodes CDR1 SGHDT and CDR2 YYEEEE. The V and J ends lost 3 bases and 7 bases respectively, with 8 bases between them. This CDR3 contains 11 residues. The receptor was derived from a human donor with COVID-19, enrolled during active disease. The donor label of this sample is uncertain. Sequencing used peripheral blood. The chain has TRBV5-6 and TRBJ2-7; tentative D call: TRBD2 (6 bases). The CDR3 reads CASSWSGEQYF. The CDR3 region has the DNA TGTGCCAGCAGCTGGAGCGGGGAGCAGTACTTC.